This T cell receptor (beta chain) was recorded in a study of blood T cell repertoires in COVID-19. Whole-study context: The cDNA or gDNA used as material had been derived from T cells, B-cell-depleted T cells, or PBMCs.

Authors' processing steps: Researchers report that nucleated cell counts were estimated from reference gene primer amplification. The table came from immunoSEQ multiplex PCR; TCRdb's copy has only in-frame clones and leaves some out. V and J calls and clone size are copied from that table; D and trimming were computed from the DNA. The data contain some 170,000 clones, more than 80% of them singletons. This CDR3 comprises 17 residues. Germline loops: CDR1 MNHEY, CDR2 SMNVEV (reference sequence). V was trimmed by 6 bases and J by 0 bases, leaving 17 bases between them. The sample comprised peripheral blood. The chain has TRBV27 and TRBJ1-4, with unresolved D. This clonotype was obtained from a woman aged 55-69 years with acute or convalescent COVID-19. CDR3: CASSATAGDATNEKLFF. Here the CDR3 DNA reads TGTGCCAGCAGCGCAACGGCAGGTGACGCAACTAATGAAAAACTGTTTTTT.